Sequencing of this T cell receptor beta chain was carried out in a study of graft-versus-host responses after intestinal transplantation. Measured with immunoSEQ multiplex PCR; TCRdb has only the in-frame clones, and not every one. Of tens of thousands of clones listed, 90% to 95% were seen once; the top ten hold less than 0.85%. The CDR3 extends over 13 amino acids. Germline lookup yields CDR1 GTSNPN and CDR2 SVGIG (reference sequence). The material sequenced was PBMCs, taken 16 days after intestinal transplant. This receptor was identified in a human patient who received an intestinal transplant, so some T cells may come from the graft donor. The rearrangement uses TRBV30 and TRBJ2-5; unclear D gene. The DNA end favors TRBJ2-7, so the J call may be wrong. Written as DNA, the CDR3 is TGTGCCTGGAGTGTACATAGTTTCTACGAGCAGTACTTC. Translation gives CAWSVHSFYEQYF.